This TCR beta chain was profiled in a study of monozygotic twins with inflammatory bowel disease. Overall study findings and caveats: With others, IBD patients shared fewer clonotypes than healthy twins did, especially with disease activity. Extra variability in the repertoires of patients may have come from differing immunosuppressive treatments.

Germline lookup yields CDR1 SGDLS and CDR2 YYNGEE. The CDR3 consists of 14 residues. With respect to this clonotype: The antigen is undetermined.

Every TCR library used approximately 3,400 ng of total RNA. Added by template switching were UMIs that each held a 6-nucleotide sample barcode. With the 5' RACE reads reprocessed, TCRdb shows one record per CDR3 protein and no DNA. This listing includes over 200,000 distinct CDR3 sequences. The V gene is TRBV9, the J gene TRBJ1-2; TCRdb's D call, TRBD1, is unchecked because there is no DNA. This clonotype was sampled from a human donor with ulcerative colitis or Crohn's disease, or a healthy co-twin of an affected twin (not recorded which). What was sequenced was blood. The CDR3 sequence is CASSVEQGAYGYTF.